These 7 T cell receptor beta chains were all obtained from the same sample, sequenced in a study of T cell repertoires in cytomegalovirus infection. TCRdb reanalysed the reads using MiXCR and keeps one entry per CDR3 protein. In the table there are approximately 150,000 distinct CDR3 sequences, about a sixth of which are singletons. Sequenced material: CD8+ T cells from PBMCs. Receptors were obtained from a human donor in good health (CMV status not recorded). Some clones in this sample may be carry-over from other donors' samples.

The chain uses TRBV6-2 or TRBV6-3 and TRBJ2-7; D uncertain. CDR3 length: 12 residues. V was trimmed by 2 bases and J by 4 bases, leaving 6 bases between them. CDR1 is MNHEY, CDR2 SVGEGT, per germline. The CDR3 region has the DNA TGTGCCAGCAGTTACGACGGGTACGAGCAGTACTTC. This codes for CASSYDGYEQYF.

The gene calls are TRBV5-5 and TRBJ1-2; 8 bases fit TRBD1. Trimming at V came to 4 bases and at J to 6 bases, leaving 14 bases not matched to a gene. The CDR3 extends over 16 amino acids. Germline V gene lookup returns CDR1 SGHKS and CDR2 YYEKEE (reference sequence). CDR3 bases: TGTGCCAGCAGCCCGAAGACGGACAGGGTTGTTGATGGCTACACCTTC. It is translated as CASSPKTDRVVDGYTF.

This clonotype was counted between two and nine times. The chain links TRBV11-2 to TRBJ2-1; D perhaps matches TRBD2 (6 bases). The V end lost 2 bases, the J end lost 7 bases, and 18 bases lay between the germline ends. This CDR3 has 16 amino acids. The germline V gene encodes CDR1 SGHAT and CDR2 FQNNGV. The CDR3 DNA reads as TGTGCCAGCAGCTTACTGGTGCGGGGACTGGGGAATGAGCAGTTCTTC. Translating gives CASSLLVRGLGNEQFF.

V is TRBV12-3 or TRBV12-4 and J is TRBJ2-7; D possibly corresponds to TRBD2 (6 bases). Trimming left V 8 bases short and J 3 bases short, with 17 bases between. The CDR3 is 14 residues long. In DNA, the CDR3 is TGTGCCAGCGCCCCTCGGGGGAGAAGCTACGAGCAGTACTTC. Translating it yields CASAPRGRSYEQYF.

This clonotype was detected a few times. This rearrangement joins TRBV7-2 to TRBJ1-5; no clear D. The CDR3 length is 13 residues. Between the trimmed V and J ends, which lost 2 bases and 0 bases, there was a span of 2 bases. From germline, CDR1 is SGHTA and CDR2 FQGNSA. The CDR3 spells CASSLPSNQPQHF. The CDR3 region has the DNA TGTGCCAGCAGCTTACCTAGCAATCAGCCCCAGCATTTT.

This rearrangement joins TRBV19 to TRBJ2-2; D may match TRBD1 or TRBD2 (5 bases each). Germline CDR1 reads LNHDA; CDR2 reads SQIVND (reference sequence). The CDR3 is made up of 15 amino acids. The V gene lost 5 bases and the J gene lost 7 bases, with 17 bases spanning the gap. The CDR3 region has the DNA TGTGCCAGTAGTTACTTGAGGGACCTCGGCGGGGAGCTGTTTTTT. It specifies CASSYLRDLGGELFF.

This clonotype was observed many times. CDR3 nucleotides: TGTGCCAGCAGTGGCCCTGGACTAGCGCTCGGCGAGCAGTACTTC. This translates into CASSGPGLALGEQYF. The V and J genes are TRBV12-3 or TRBV12-4 and TRBJ2-7; 9 nucleotides align to TRBD2. The CDR3 is 15 amino acids. With 5 bases clipped from V and 6 bases from J, the junction kept 11 bases outside the gene matches.